This TCR beta chain was sequenced in a study of shared clonotypes between healthy human individuals. CD45RO-negative CD8 cells positively selected for CCR7 made up the naive population, which excluded terminally differentiated effector memory CD45RA+ cells. Data came from immunoSEQ multiplex PCR; TCRdb stores just in-frame clones and leaves some out. The sample shows around 2.1 million clones, 90% to 95% of them seen only once. Germline CDR1 and CDR2: SGDLS and YYNGEE. The CDR3 loop spans 15 amino acids. V was clipped by 4 bases and J by 2 bases; unmatched bases: 7. This chain joins TRBV9 and TRBJ2-7; 9 bases match TRBD1. The clonotype originates from a man younger than 30 in good health. Some clones in this sample may be carry-over from other donors' samples. The source material was naive CD8+ T cells from PBMCs. CDR3 sequence: CASSPGTGPAYEQYF. The CDR3 coding sequence is TGTGCCAGCAGCCCAGGGACAGGGCCGGCCTACGAGCAGTACTTC. The full variable domain, completed using reference TRBV9 and TRBJ2-7, is DSGVTQTPKHLITATGQRVTLRCSPRSGDLSVYWYQQSLDQGLQFLIQYYNGEERAKGNILERFSAQQFPDLHSELNLSSLELGDSALYFCASSPGTGPAYEQYFGPGTRLTVT.